These 9 T cell receptor beta chains share one sample of origin, sequenced in a study of cytomegalovirus exposure and HLA in healthy donors. Clones were sequenced by immunoSEQ multiplex PCR, and TCRdb holds only the in-frame ones, with some missing. Of approximately 190,000 clones in the sample, around four fifths were seen once. Source material: PBMCs. These receptors were obtained from a man aged 18 to 29 in good health and CMV-seropositive.

V gene TRBV6-5 combines with J gene TRBJ2-7; 8 nucleotides line up with TRBD1. The CDR3 spans 15 residues. The trim removed 4 bases at V and 4 bases at J, leaving 9 bases unmatched. Per germline, CDR1 MNHEY and CDR2 SVGAGI. CDR3 DNA sequence: TGTGCCAGCAGTTTAGGGGACAGGTTTCTATACGAGCAGTACTTC. Its translation is CASSLGDRFLYEQYF.

V gene TRBV19 combines with J gene TRBJ2-3; 12 bases match TRBD1. Trimming cost V 9 bases and J 4 bases; bases outside gene matches: 2. CDR1 is LNHDA and CDR2 is SQIVND in the germline V gene (reference sequence). This CDR3 has 13 amino acids. The CDR3 bases are TGTGCCAGCGGGACAGGGGGCGCAGATACGCAGTATTTT. It encodes CASGTGGADTQYF. The full variable domain, rest sourced from reference TRBV19 and TRBJ2-3, is DGGITQSPKYLFRKEGQNVTLSCEQNLNHDAMYWYRQDPGQGLRLIYYSQIVNDFQKGDIAEGYSVSREKKESFPLTVTSAQKNPTAFYLCASGTGGADTQYFGPGTRLTVL.

Concerning this clone itself: Distinct nucleotide sequences in the sample also encode this CDR3. This sequence joins TRBV27 and TRBJ2-7, with 9 bases aligning to TRBD1. V was clipped by 2 bases and J by 5 bases; unmatched bases: 4. This CDR3 is 14 amino acids long. CDR1 is MNHEY, CDR2 SMNVEV, per germline (reference sequence). DNA of the CDR3: TGTGCCAGCAGTTTAGGAACAGGGGGCCACGAGCAGTACTTC. Residues: CASSLGTGGHEQYF.

DNA of the CDR3: TGTGCCACCAACCGCGGGGGGCCGTATGGCTACACCTTC. Translating it yields CATNRGGPYGYTF. The chain has TRBV9 and TRBJ1-2; D perhaps matches TRBD1 (6 bases). V lost 9 bases and J 5 bases, leaving 17 bases between the germline ends. The CDR3 runs 13 residues. Germline CDR1 and CDR2: SGDLS and YYNGEE. Drawing the rest from reference TRBV9 and TRBJ1-2, the complete variable domain is DSGVTQTPKHLITATGQRVTLRCSPRSGDLSVYWYQQSLDQGLQFLIQYYNGEERAKGNILERFSAQQFPDLHSELNLSSLELGDSALYFCATNRGGPYGYTFGSGTRLTVV.

V is TRBV7-6 and J is TRBJ2-3; 7 positions agree with TRBD1. Losses at the gene ends were 3 bases for V and 2 bases for J; bases not matched to a gene: 8. CDR1 and CDR2 from the germline V gene are SGHVS and FNYEAQ. The CDR3 has 16 residues. The CDR3 DNA sequence: TGTGCCAGCAGCTTGGGTCGGGGACAGCACACAGATACGCAGTATTTT. Translating it yields CASSLGRGQHTDTQYF.

The CDR3 loop is CAWSPVPLVGQETQYF. CDR3 in DNA: TGTGCCTGGAGTCCAGTACCCCTCGTCGGGCAAGAGACCCAGTACTTC. The chain uses TRBV30 and TRBJ2-5, with unresolved D. This CDR3 contains 16 residues. Germline CDR1 reads GTSNPN; CDR2 reads SVGIG (reference sequence). V shed 2 bases and J shed 2 bases, with 18 bases lying between them.

This rearrangement joins TRBV28 to TRBJ1-2, with D possibly being TRBD1 (5 bases). This CDR3 contains 12 residues. V lost 1 base and J lost 8, with 8 bases in between. Germline V gene lookup returns CDR1 MDHEN and CDR2 SYDVKM. This chain's CDR3 is CASSLSKGGYTF. DNA for the CDR3: TGTGCCAGCAGTTTATCCAAGGGGGGCTACACCTTC.

The rearrangement links TRBV27 to TRBJ2-5; weak D call: TRBD2 (6 bases). The CDR3 is made up of 15 amino acids. V shed 5 bases and J shed 4 bases, with 17 bases lying between them. Germline V gives CDR1 MNHEY, CDR2 SMNVEV (reference sequence). This chain's CDR3 is CASSTSQEGRETQYF. DNA of the CDR3: TGTGCCAGCAGTACATCGCAGGAGGGCAGAGAGACCCAGTACTTC.

This clone was observed a handful of times. V is TRBV25-1 and J is TRBJ1-2; D is possibly TRBD1 (6 bases). Trimming shortened V by 7 bases and J by 4 bases, and 7 bases separated the two germline ends. Germline loops: CDR1 MGHDK, CDR2 SYGVNS. This CDR3 contains 11 residues. The CDR3 spells CASTRGYGYTF. CDR3 nucleotide sequence: TGTGCCAGCACCAGGGGCTATGGCTACACCTTC.